The T cell receptor (beta chain) under discussion was sequenced for a study of vaccination and CD4 T cells after COVID-19. Study findings and constraints: Median SARS-CoV-2-reactive clonotypes rose from approximately 21 to 38, not significantly.

The treatment here: roughly 10-day PBMC culture with coronavirus spike peptide pools or control peptides (ViraFEST assay). Gathering of the CD4+ T cells, from the unexposed donor, took place before the COVID-19 pandemic (2011-2018). Cultured CD4+ T cell DNA was sequenced using the Oncomine TCR Beta short-read assay. TCRdb called the PCR reads again in MiXCR, with one record for every CDR3 protein. The data contain about 4,200 distinct CDR3 sequences, roughly 34% of them singletons. This CDR3 is 11 amino acids long. Germline V gene data show CDR1 as MNHEY and CDR2 as SMNVEV (reference sequence). Only a few counts were recorded for this clonotype. Its antigen is currently unknown. A junction end diverges from the germline sequence, so it may reflect a read error.

Material for sequencing was CD4+ T cells from blood, cultured in vitro. This sequence was found in a human donor in good health. V usage is TRBV27 and J usage is TRBJ1-6; D gene unclear. CDR3 bases: TGTGCCAGCAGTTATGCGTTAGACTCAGAGTTT. Its translation is CASSYALDSEF.